This passage covers 22 T cell receptor beta chains from one sample sequenced in a study of blood T cell repertoires in COVID-19. Measured with immunoSEQ multiplex PCR; TCRdb has only the in-frame clones, and not every one. The table records about 190,000 clones, around 90% of them present only once. The specimen was peripheral blood. The receptor source for this set is a man between 45 and 60 years old with acute or convalescent COVID-19.

The rearrangement links TRBV6-5 to TRBJ2-7, with D possibly TRBD1 on 7 matching bases. Germline values: CDR1 MNHEY, CDR2 SVGAGI. Trimming pared 6 bases from V and 7 bases from J, leaving 22 bases between. The CDR3 covers 15 residues. This chain's CDR3 is CASSRRQGGPREQYF. The CDR3 DNA is TGTGCCAGCAGCCGCCGGCAGGGGGGTCCCCGGGAGCAGTACTTC.

V gene TRBV6-4 combines with J gene TRBJ2-5, with D maybe TRBD2 (6 bases). The V gene's germline CDR1 is MRHNA and CDR2 SNTAGT. The CDR3 covers 17 residues. The germline V and J ends were trimmed by 4 bases and 2 bases, with 20 bases remaining between them. The CDR3 here is CASSAARRERTQETQYF. The CDR3 nucleotides are TGTGCCAGCAGTGCGGCCCGGAGGGAACGAACACAAGAGACCCAGTACTTC.

The CDR3: CASSQRQRNSPLHF. The CDR3 DNA is TGCGCCAGCAGCCAAAGACAGAGAAATTCACCCCTCCACTTT. The V call is TRBV4-3, the J call TRBJ1-6; D may be TRBD1 (5 bases). CDR1 and CDR2 (germline): LGHNA, YSLEER. V lost 2 bases to trimming and J lost 7 bases, with 9 bases between them. The CDR3 extends over 14 amino acids.

The gene calls are TRBV7-9 and TRBJ2-5; TRBD2 might be the D (6 bases). Germline V lookup: CDR1 SEHNR, CDR2 FQNEAQ (reference sequence). The CDR3 is 16 residues long. Deletions cut 5 bases from V and 3 bases from J, with 19 bases between. CDR3 residues: CASSPTHEAGKETQYF. CDR3 DNA: TGTGCCAGCAGCCCCACGCACGAGGCGGGGAAAGAGACCCAGTACTTC.

The chain links TRBV5-1 to TRBJ2-5; the D gene is possibly TRBD2 (5 bases). This CDR3 has 13 amino acids. Trimming removed 0 bases at V and 3 bases at J, with 6 bases between. Germline CDR1 and CDR2: SGHRS and YFSETQ. The CDR3: CASSLAREETQYF. The CDR3 DNA reads as TGCGCCAGCAGCTTGGCGCGGGAAGAGACCCAGTACTTC. Full variable domain (outside the CDR3, taken from reference TRBV5-1 and TRBJ2-5): KAGVTQTPRYLIKTRGQQVTLSCSPISGHRSVSWYQQTPGQGLQFLFEYFSETQRNKGNFPGRFSGRQFSNSRSEMNVSTLELGDSALYLCASSLAREETQYFGPGTRLLVL.

The chain combines TRBV19 with TRBJ1-5; D is undetermined. The CDR3 spans 10 residues. V was shortened by 9 bases and J by 13 bases, with 13 bases between the two germline ends. In germline, CDR1 is LNHDA, CDR2 SQIVND (reference sequence). CDR3 region: CARRNPGQHF. The DNA for the CDR3 is TGTGCCAGGCGAAATCCCGGGCAGCATTTT. The full variable domain, completed using reference TRBV19 and TRBJ1-5, is DGGITQSPKYLFRKEGQNVTLSCEQNLNHDAMYWYRQDPGQGLRLIYYSQIVNDFQKGDIAEGYSVSREKKESFPLTVTSAQKNPTAFYLCARRNPGQHFGDGTRLSIL.

The V and J genes are TRBV7-8 and TRBJ2-1; 9 nucleotides match TRBD2. Germline V lookup: CDR1 SGHVS, CDR2 FQNEAQ. The CDR3 totals 14 residues. J gave up 10 bases and V 4 bases, and 8 bases lay outside the gene matches. CDR3 in DNA: TGTGCCAGCAGCTCAGGCGGGGGGGCCTGGGAGCAGTTCTTC. It translates to CASSSGGGAWEQFF.

The chain couples TRBV6-4 to TRBJ2-7; possibly TRBD1 for D (6 bases). Trimming took 0 bases from V and 6 from J, leaving 24 bases between them. The CDR3 runs 18 residues. Germline V gene sequence: CDR1 MRHNA, CDR2 SNTAGT. DNA of the CDR3: TGTGCCAGCAGTGACTCGATGGTCCAGGGGCCCCACTTTGGCGAGCAGTACGTC. This codes for CASSDSMVQGPHFGEQYV.

The gene calls are TRBV7-2 and TRBJ2-7; 9 nucleotides match TRBD2. Trimming at V came to 0 bases and at J to 0 bases, leaving 0 bases not matched to a gene. Germline V gene sequence: CDR1 SGHTA, CDR2 FQGNSA. The CDR3 extends over 15 amino acids. The CDR3: CASSLAAGGSYEQYF. In DNA form, the CDR3 reads TGTGCCAGCAGCTTAGCAGCGGGAGGCTCCTACGAGCAGTACTTC.

The J gene is TRBJ1-6, the V gene TRBV7-9; possibly TRBD1 for D (6 bases). The CDR3 is made up of 14 amino acids. V was shortened by 5 bases and J by 8 bases, with 13 bases between the two germline ends. Germline CDR1 SEHNR, CDR2 FQNEAQ (reference sequence). In DNA, the CDR3 is TGTGCCAGCAGCCCCGACAGGATGGATTCACCCCTCCACTTT. Amino acids: CASSPDRMDSPLHF.

The chain joins TRBV5-8 to TRBJ2-7, with 8 nucleotides matching TRBD1. The ends lost 4 bases at V and 2 bases at J; junction bases unmatched: 5. The CDR3 covers 14 residues. The germline V gene has CDR1 SGHTS and CDR2 YDEGEE. CDR3 sequence (DNA): TGTGCCAGCAGCGTCGGACAGGGTCCCTACGAGCAGTACTTC. Amino acids: CASSVGQGPYEQYF. Filled out from reference TRBV5-8 and TRBJ2-7, the complete variable domain reads EAGVTQSPTHLIKTRGQQATLRCSPISGHTSVYWYQQALGLGLQFLLWYDEGEERNRGNFPPRFSGRQFPNYSSELNVNALELEDSALYLCASSVGQGPYEQYFGPGTRLTVT.

The chain has TRBV7-2 and TRBJ2-3; TRBD2 matches 10 bases. Trimming took 2 bases from V and 1 from J; bases not matched to a gene: 0. The CDR3 length is 15 residues. From germline, CDR1 is SGHTA and CDR2 FQGNSA. Here the CDR3 DNA reads TGTGCCAGCAGCTTAACTAGCGGGGGCACAGATACGCAGTATTTT. As protein: CASSLTSGGTDTQYF.

The J gene is TRBJ2-5, the V gene TRBV4-1; 8 nucleotides match TRBD1. CDR3 length: 16 residues. Germline V CDR1 and CDR2: MGHRA, YSYEKL. V shed 0 bases and J 6 bases; nucleotides not matched to a gene: 9. This CDR3 is CASSQEIVDRGQTQYF. Written as DNA, the CDR3 is TGCGCCAGCAGCCAAGAAATCGTTGACAGGGGTCAGACCCAGTACTTC.

In this sample, this clone turned up once. The chain carries TRBV7-2 and TRBJ1-1, with a weak D call TRBD1 (5 bases). Germline lookup yields CDR1 SGHTA and CDR2 FQGNSA. The CDR3 loop spans 15 amino acids. V lost 5 bases to trimming and J lost 9 bases, with 22 bases between them. The CDR3 nucleotides read TGTGCCAGCAGCCCAAGGGGTCTTTCCGGGAGACAAGCTTTCTTT. Residues: CASSPRGLSGRQAFF.

This clone was observed a handful of times. This rearrangement joins TRBV4-2 to TRBJ1-2, with D tentatively TRBD1 (5 bases). V dropped 0 bases and J dropped 4 bases, with 12 bases sitting between them. This CDR3 comprises 15 residues. Looked up from germline, CDR1 is LGHNA and CDR2 is YNFKEQ. The CDR3 here is CASSQDWGTGYGYTF. The CDR3 coding sequence is TGTGCCAGCAGCCAAGATTGGGGCACAGGCTATGGCTACACCTTC.

The chain is built from TRBV4-1 and TRBJ1-1; no clear D. V lost 4 bases and J lost 0, with 9 bases in between. The CDR3 sequence is 14 residues long. The germline V gene has CDR1 MGHRA and CDR2 YSYEKL. The CDR3 nucleotides are TGCGCCAGCAGCCGAGGGTTCATGAACACTGAAGCTTTCTTT. Amino acids: CASSRGFMNTEAFF.

The V gene is TRBV6-1, the J gene TRBJ2-4; the D gene is possibly TRBD2 (5 bases). This CDR3 region has 14 residues. V was clipped by 3 bases and J by 0 bases, with 6 bases between them. CDR1 and CDR2 (germline): MNHNS, SASEGT. The CDR3 coding sequence is TGTGCCAGCAGTGACGGGGTAGCCAAAAACATTCAGTACTTC. Translating gives CASSDGVAKNIQYF.

This chain uses TRBV9 with TRBJ1-6; TRBD1 agrees at 9 bases. In germline, CDR1 is SGDLS, CDR2 YYNGEE. V lost 0 bases to trimming and J lost 4 bases; unmatched junction nucleotides: 5. The length of the CDR3 is 17 residues. In DNA, the CDR3 is TGTGCCAGCAGCGTAGAACAGGGGGCGCTTTATAATTCACCCCTCCACTTT. Translating it yields CASSVEQGALYNSPLHF.

This chain links TRBV4-2 with TRBJ2-3; D is perhaps TRBD1 (6 bases). This CDR3 region has 15 residues. The V end was cut by 0 bases, the J end by 5 bases, with 12 bases between. The germline CDR1 and CDR2 sequences are LGHNA and YNFKEQ. CDR3 coding DNA: TGTGCCAGCAGCCAAGAGGGGACACGGATAGATACGCAGTATTTT. This translates into CASSQEGTRIDTQYF.

This chain joins TRBV28 and TRBJ1-5; D is possibly TRBD1 (6 bases). The germline CDR1 and CDR2 sequences are MDHEN and SYDVKM. Deletions cut 4 bases from V and 2 bases from J, with 12 bases between. CDR3 length: 15 residues. The CDR3 loop is CASSSGGAGNQPQHF. CDR3 in DNA: TGTGCCAGCAGTTCTGGGGGCGCGGGCAATCAGCCCCAGCATTTT.

V gene TRBV5-4 combines with J gene TRBJ1-2, with D possibly TRBD1 on 6 matching bases. Trimming shortened V by 3 bases and J by 7 bases, and 16 bases separated the two germline ends. In germline, CDR1 is SGHNT, CDR2 YYREEE (reference sequence). The CDR3 runs to 14 residues. The CDR3 loop reads CASSSNRAYVGYTF. For the CDR3, the DNA is TGTGCCAGCAGCTCCAACAGGGCATACGTTGGCTACACCTTC.

This rearrangement joins TRBV4-1 to TRBJ1-5; 9 bases map to TRBD1. V lost 2 bases to trimming and J lost 5 bases; unmatched junction nucleotides: 10. This CDR3 has 17 residues. The germline CDR1 and CDR2 sequences are MGHRA and YSYEKL. Here the CDR3 reads CASSQITGTGYHQPQHF. Here the CDR3 DNA reads TGCGCCAGCAGCCAAATAACCGGGACAGGGTATCATCAGCCCCAGCATTTT.